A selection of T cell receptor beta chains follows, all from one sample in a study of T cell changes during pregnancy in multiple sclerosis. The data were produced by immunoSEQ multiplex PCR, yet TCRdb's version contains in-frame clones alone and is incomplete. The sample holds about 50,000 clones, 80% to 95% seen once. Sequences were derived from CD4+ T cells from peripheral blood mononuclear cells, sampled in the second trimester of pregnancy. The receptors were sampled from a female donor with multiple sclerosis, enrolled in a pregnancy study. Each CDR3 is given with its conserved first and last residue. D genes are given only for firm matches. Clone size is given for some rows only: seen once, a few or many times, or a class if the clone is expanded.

DNA: TGTGCCAGCCAGACAGGACCCAATGAGCAGTTCTTC; CDR3: CASQTGPNEQFF; D: .; size: .; V: TRBV2; J: TRBJ2-1
DNA: TGTGCCAGCAGCCAATCGCTCGGTAATGAAAAACTGTTTTTT; CDR3: CASSQSLGNEKLFF; D: .; size: .; V: TRBV16; J: TRBJ1-4
DNA: TGTGCCAGCAGTGCTCGAACGCGTGAAGCTTTCTTT; CDR3: CASSARTREAFF; D: .; size: .; V: TRBV28; J: TRBJ1-1
DNA: TGCGCCAGCAGCTGGGCCGGGGGGGATTCACCCCTCCACTTT; CDR3: CASSWAGGDSPLHF; D: .; size: .; V: TRBV5-1; J: TRBJ1-6
DNA: TGTGCCAGCGATATCTCAAGCAAGCCGGACGAGCAGTACTTC; CDR3: CASDISSKPDEQYF; D: .; size: .; V: TRBV28; J: TRBJ2-7
DNA: TGTGCCAGCAGCCCCGACAGGATTTTTAGGGGCAATCAGCCCCAGCATTTT; CDR3: CASSPDRIFRGNQPQHF; D: .; size: .; V: TRBV7-8; J: TRBJ1-5
DNA: TGTGCCAGCAGTTACGGGGACAGGAATTCGGGTGAGCAGTTCTTC; CDR3: CASSYGDRNSGEQFF; D: TRBD1; size: .; V: TRBV6-6; J: TRBJ2-1
DNA: TGCGCCAGCAGCTTGGACACAGGGAATGAAAAACTGTTTTTT; CDR3: CASSLDTGNEKLFF; D: .; size: once; V: TRBV5-1; J: TRBJ1-4
DNA: TGCGCCAGCAGCTTAGAGGGCTATGGCTACACCTTC; CDR3: CASSLEGYGYTF; D: .; size: .; V: TRBV5-1; J: TRBJ1-2
DNA: TGTGCCAGCAGCAAAGTACTAGCGGGGGCCTACGAGCAGTACTTC; CDR3: CASSKVLAGAYEQYF; D: TRBD2; size: .; V: TRBV5-6; J: TRBJ2-7
DNA: TGTGCCAGCAGCCGAGCGACTAGCCCCGCGTACACCGGGGAGCTGTTTTTT; CDR3: CASSRATSPAYTGELFF; D: TRBD2; size: once; V: TRBV7-9; J: TRBJ2-2
DNA: TGTGCCAGCAGCTCCGGACTCGAGAAGACCGGCTACACCTTC; CDR3: CASSSGLEKTGYTF; D: .; size: .; V: TRBV5-5; J: TRBJ1-2
DNA: TGTGCCAGCAGTGACTCGGGGCTAGCGGGGGCCGCGAACACCGGGGAGCTGTTTTTT; CDR3: CASSDSGLAGAANTGELFF; D: TRBD2; size: .; V: TRBV6-4; J: TRBJ2-2
DNA: TGCGCCAGCAGCTGGGACGGGGGGAGAACTAACACTGAAGCTTTCTTT; CDR3: CASSWDGGRTNTEAFF; D: .; size: .; V: TRBV5-1; J: TRBJ1-1
DNA: TGTGCCAGCAGCCGCGAGGAGGGGTTCGACCAGCCCCAGCATTTT; CDR3: CASSREEGFDQPQHF; D: .; size: .; V: TRBV7-6; J: TRBJ1-5
DNA: TGCGCCAGCAGTGATGACAGGGCTACCGGGGAGCTGTTTTTT; CDR3: CASSDDRATGELFF; D: TRBD1; size: .; V: TRBV10-1; J: TRBJ2-2
DNA: TGTGCCAGCAGCTTAGCGTACCGGGACAGGGCAAAAAGCTATGGCTACACCTTC; CDR3: CASSLAYRDRAKSYGYTF; D: TRBD1; size: .; V: TRBV7-8; J: TRBJ1-2
DNA: TGTGCCAGCAGCTTGGCTGTGTCGTCGGACTATGGCTACACCTTC; CDR3: CASSLAVSSDYGYTF; D: .; size: .; V: TRBV5-4; J: TRBJ1-2
DNA: TGTGCCAGCAGCACCCGGACAGGGGTCACAGATACGCAGTATTTT; CDR3: CASSTRTGVTDTQYF; D: TRBD1; size: .; V: TRBV5-5; J: TRBJ2-3
DNA: TGTGCCAGCAGCGCCAAGGCTCCGGGCGCCAGGGCGGATACGCAGTATTTT; CDR3: CASSAKAPGARADTQYF; D: .; size: .; V: TRBV7-3; J: TRBJ2-3
DNA: TGTGCCAGCAGCTCCGGGACAGGGAAAGGAAACACCATATATTTT; CDR3: CASSSGTGKGNTIYF; D: TRBD1; size: .; V: TRBV7-6; J: TRBJ1-3
DNA: TGTGCCAGCAGTGAAGAAATGGGACTAGCGGGCCTCGGGGAGCTGTTTTTT; CDR3: CASSEEMGLAGLGELFF; D: TRBD2; size: .; V: TRBV2; J: TRBJ2-2
DNA: TGTGCCAGCGCAACCGGGACAGGGGTCCGGGAGACCCAGTACTTC; CDR3: CASATGTGVRETQYF; D: TRBD1; size: .; V: TRBV19; J: TRBJ2-5
DNA: TGTGCCAGCAGCTTAGACAGGGCGTCATCTCAAGCTTTCTTT; CDR3: CASSLDRASSQAFF; D: .; size: .; V: TRBV7-8; J: TRBJ1-1
DNA: TGTGCCGTTGACAGGGCGATGAACACTGAAGCTTTCTTT; CDR3: CAVDRAMNTEAFF; D: TRBD1; size: once; V: TRBV19; J: TRBJ1-1
DNA: TGTGCCAGCAGTGCCCTCTCGTCCTCGTACTTC; CDR3: CASSALSSSYF; D: .; size: .; V: TRBV2; J: TRBJ2-7
DNA: TGTGCCAGCAGCCAAGCCCTCGGGGAAAAACTGTTTTTT; CDR3: CASSQALGEKLFF; D: .; size: .; V: TRBV14; J: TRBJ1-4
DNA: TGTGCCAGCAGTTTATTGGGCGGGGGACCGATTCAGGAGCAGTTCTTC; CDR3: CASSLLGGGPIQEQFF; D: TRBD2; size: .; V: TRBV28; J: TRBJ2-1
DNA: TGTGCCACCTCCCGAGTTCGCGAGCAGTACTTC; CDR3: CATSRVREQYF; D: .; size: .; V: TRBV5-8; J: TRBJ2-7
DNA: TGTGCCACCAGCAGAGATTGGGGCCGGGACAGGGGATATGGCTACACCTTC; CDR3: CATSRDWGRDRGYGYTF; D: TRBD1; size: .; V: TRBV15; J: TRBJ1-2
DNA: TGTGCCATCAGTACAACCGATCAGCCCCAGCATTTT; CDR3: CAISTTDQPQHF; D: .; size: .; V: TRBV10-3; J: TRBJ1-5
DNA: TGTGCCACCCCGAAACCGGGGGGCGCCGGCTATGGCTACACCTTC; CDR3: CATPKPGGAGYGYTF; D: .; size: .; V: TRBV6-1; J: TRBJ1-2
DNA: TGTGCCAGCAGTTACCGCCTGGGGCAGGGCAATGAAAAACTGTTTTTT; CDR3: CASSYRLGQGNEKLFF; D: .; size: .; V: TRBV5-8; J: TRBJ1-4
DNA: TGTGCCAGCAGTTACTCCGGGACAGGGGTTCCCTACGAGCAGTACTTC; CDR3: CASSYSGTGVPYEQYF; D: TRBD1; size: .; V: TRBV6-5; J: TRBJ2-7
DNA: TGTGCCAGCTCACCCCAGGACAGAAATTCACCCCTCCACTTT; CDR3: CASSPQDRNSPLHF; D: .; size: .; V: TRBV18; J: TRBJ1-6